This T cell receptor beta chain appears in the sequencing data of a study of T cell responses to AZD1222 COVID-19 vaccine. Study-level results: Every sample of the repertoires postdated the peak T cell response. Spike was spanned by vaccine-associated CD4 TCRs, with dominance at 160-218 and 743-854.

CDR3 length equals 12 residues. Trimming cost V 1 base and J 4 bases, with 3 bases left between them. Germline V gene lookup returns CDR1 MNHEY and CDR2 SVGEGT. Points on this clone: What it binds is unknown.

It was second doses at about 4 or about 12 weeks that were pooled. The method was immunoSEQ multiplex PCR; TCRdb's version includes in-frame clones alone and lacks a portion of them. The sample lists about 40,000 clones; roughly 84% were seen once. This TCR was recovered from an adult who received the AZD1222 COVID-19 vaccine. This material consisted of peripheral blood, taken 28 days after the second AZD1222 dose. V is TRBV6-2 or TRBV6-3 and J is TRBJ2-3; D gene unclear. CDR3 sequence reads: CASSYFSDTQYF. The DNA of the CDR3 is TGTGCCAGCAGTTACTTCTCAGATACGCAGTATTTT.